These 5 T cell receptor beta chains share one sample of origin, sequenced in a study of T cells in Graves' hyperthyroidism and ophthalmopathy. The source material, RNA transcripts, was used to amplify TCR beta CDR3 regions. The HTBI primer set was used in a first-round RT-PCR of the TCR CDR3. Using its own MiXCR run on the multiplex PCR reads, TCRdb lists one record per CDR3 protein. The sample contains about 200,000 distinct CDR3 sequences, less than 20% of which appear only once. Sequencing was done on a sample of blood. These receptors came from a woman in her forties or fifties with Graves' hyperthyroidism.

V is TRBV7-8 and J is TRBJ2-2, with D maybe TRBD2 (6 bases). Trimming took off 1 base at V and 4 bases at J, with 22 bases between the two ends. Germline loops: CDR1 SGHVS, CDR2 FQNEAQ. This CDR3 has 19 residues. CDR3 coding DNA: TGTGCCAGCAGCTTAGGGGCCCGGGACTTAATTTTGGCCACCGGGGAGCTGTTTTTT. It encodes CASSLGARDLILATGELFF.

This clonotype was seen just once. Possible read error: a much larger clone is one base away. The CDR3 coding sequence is TGTGCCAGCGGCGACAGGACGTCGCCTTCCTACGAGCAGTACTTC. Amino acid sequence: CASGDRTSPSYEQYF. The rearrangement uses TRBV12-3 or TRBV12-4 and TRBJ2-7, with D possibly matching TRBD1 (6 bases). The germline V and J ends were trimmed by 8 bases and 1 base, with 18 bases remaining between them. This CDR3 region has 15 residues.

The chain recombines TRBV19 with TRBJ2-7; 13 bases align to TRBD2. Germline V gene lookup returns CDR1 LNHDA and CDR2 SQIVND (reference sequence). The CDR3 runs 17 residues. Trimming cost V 3 bases and J 6 bases; bases outside gene matches: 11. The CDR3 DNA follows: TGTGCCAGTAGTATTCGGACTAGCGGGAGTGGAAGCACCGAGCAGTACTTC. It translates to CASSIRTSGSGSTEQYF.

This clonotype was seen only a few times. The chain uses TRBV4-2 and TRBJ2-7; D not certain. The V end was cut by 0 bases, the J end by 0 bases, with 9 bases between. This CDR3 is 15 amino acids long. Germline V gene data show CDR1 as LGHNA and CDR2 as YNFKEQ. CDR3: CASSQDGSLSYEQYF. DNA for the CDR3: TGTGCCAGCAGCCAAGATGGCAGCCTCTCCTACGAGCAGTACTTC.

Many counts were recorded for this clonotype. The V and J genes are TRBV29-1 and TRBJ2-3; 8 bases fit TRBD1. CDR3 size: 14 residues. Germline trimming cut 6 bases from V and 1 base from J; bases unmatched to any gene: 6. CDR1 and CDR2 from the germline V gene are SQVTM and ANQGSEA. CDR3 sequence: CSVGQGQGTDTQYF. As DNA, the CDR3 is TGCAGCGTAGGCCAGGGACAGGGCACAGATACGCAGTATTTT.